A single sample gave rise to the 26 T cell receptor beta chains below, sequenced in a study of blood T cell repertoires in COVID-19. Generated by immunoSEQ multiplex PCR, the TCRdb table keeps only in-frame clones and is missing some. The sample records some 300,000 clones, 70% to 90% being singletons. Material for sequencing was PBMCs or T cells enriched from blood (not recorded which). The receptors come from a man aged 25-45 years who had recovered from COVID-19.

The chain links TRBV19 to TRBJ1-1, with D maybe TRBD1 (5 bases). Germline CDR1 and CDR2: LNHDA and SQIVND (reference sequence). With 8 bases removed from V and 10 bases from J, the gap between germline ends came to 23 bases. This CDR3 spans 14 amino acids. The CDR3 coding sequence is TGTGCCAGTGGTTTCTTGGGACTCTATGAGGGAGCTTTCTTT. It is translated as CASGFLGLYEGAFF.

This chain links TRBV3-1 (or the pseudogene TRBV3-2) with TRBJ1-5; 12 bases are shared with TRBD1. The CDR3 has 18 amino acids. V shed 1 base, J shed 0 bases, and the junction held 4 bases outside the gene matches. Germline V lookup: CDR1 LGHDT, CDR2 YNNKEL (reference sequence). For the CDR3, the DNA is TGTGCCAGCAGCCAAGGGGACAGGGGGCTTTATAGCAATCAGCCCCAGCATTTT. Its translation: CASSQGDRGLYSNQPQHF.

This chain links TRBV7-9 with TRBJ2-7; the D gene is possibly TRBD2 (5 bases). The CDR3 covers 14 residues. Germline CDR1 and CDR2: SEHNR and FQNEAQ (reference sequence). Trimming left V 1 base short and J 3 bases short, with 10 bases between. The CDR3 coding sequence is TGTGCCAGCAGCTTAGATGGTGGAGGCTACGAGCAGTACTTC. Residues: CASSLDGGGYEQYF.

This chain joins TRBV25-1 and TRBJ1-6; D is unresolved. CDR1 and CDR2 from the germline V gene are MGHDK and SYGVNS. CDR3 length: 12 residues. Trimming took off 2 bases at V and 11 bases at J, with 7 bases between the two ends. The CDR3 DNA sequence: TGTGCCAGCAGTGAACCCAGGACACCCCTCCACTTT. It specifies CASSEPRTPLHF. Combining the CDR3 with reference TRBV25-1 and TRBJ1-6 gives the whole variable domain EADIYQTPRYLVIGTGKKITLECSQTMGHDKMYWYQQDPGMELHLIHYSYGVNSTEKGDLSSESTVSRIRTEHFPLTLESARPSHTSQYLCASSEPRTPLHFGNGTRLTVT.

V gene TRBV10-3 combines with J gene TRBJ2-7; a possible D gene is TRBD1 (6 bases). Looked up from germline, CDR1 is ENHRY and CDR2 is SYGVKD. Trimming removed 4 bases at V and 2 bases at J, with 12 bases between. CDR3 size: 14 residues. CDR3 sequence: CAISGGQGTYEQYF. CDR3 sequence (DNA): TGTGCCATCAGTGGGGGGCAGGGTACCTACGAGCAGTACTTC.

The chain carries TRBV19 and TRBJ1-5; a weak D match, TRBD1 (5 bases). The CDR3 runs to 15 residues. The germline V gene encodes CDR1 LNHDA and CDR2 SQIVND (reference sequence). V was trimmed by 5 bases and J by 1 base, leaving 12 bases between them. CDR3 bases: TGTGCCAGTAGTGAAAGGGGATTCAGCAATCAGCCCCAGCATTTT. This translates into CASSERGFSNQPQHF.

This chain joins TRBV7-2 and TRBJ2-3; 9 bases match TRBD2. This CDR3 has 14 residues. V lost 1 base to trimming and J lost 6 bases; unmatched junction nucleotides: 2. Germline V gene sequence: CDR1 SGHTA, CDR2 FQGNSA. Here the CDR3 DNA reads TGTGCCAGCAGCTTAGGCGGGGGGGCTGATACGCAGTATTTT. Translated, it gives CASSLGGGADTQYF.

The V gene is TRBV29-1, the J gene TRBJ1-2; tentatively, D is TRBD1 (6 bases). Trimming pared 0 bases from V and 2 bases from J, leaving 13 bases between. The CDR3 is 15 amino acids. The germline V gene encodes CDR1 SQVTM and CDR2 ANQGSEA. The DNA for the CDR3 is TGCAGCGTTGAAGATCGGCGCAGGGGCAACTATGGCTACACCTTC. Amino acids: CSVEDRRRGNYGYTF.

This clone came up once. The rearrangement links TRBV28 to TRBJ2-5; D might be TRBD2 (7 bases). CDR1 MDHEN and CDR2 SYDVKM come from the germline V gene. The CDR3 runs 14 residues. V was shortened by 8 bases and J by 7 bases, with 20 bases between the two germline ends. CDR3 nucleotide sequence: TGTGCCAGCCGTAGTGGGGGGGCCGGTGGGACCCAGTACTTC. As protein: CASRSGGAGGTQYF. Full variable domain (remainder filled in from reference TRBV28 and TRBJ2-5): DVKVTQSSRYLVKRTGEKVFLECVQDMDHENMFWYRQDPGLGLRLIYFSYDVKMKEKGDIPEGYSVSREKKERFSLILESASTNQTSMYLCASRSGGAGGTQYFGPGTRLLVL.

In this sample, this clone is medium-sized. The J gene is TRBJ1-2, the V gene TRBV6-1; TRBD1 aligns across 8 bases. Germline CDR1 and CDR2: MNHNS and SASEGT. V shed 1 base and J 8 bases; nucleotides not matched to a gene: 6. CDR3 length equals 14 residues. CDR3 loop: CASSEEAGGHGYTF. The CDR3 nucleotides read TGTGCCAGCAGTGAAGAGGCAGGGGGCCACGGCTACACCTTC.

To note about this clone: A clone one base away is much larger, so this may be a read error. The V gene is TRBV7-9, the J gene TRBJ2-7; a weak D match, TRBD1 (6 bases). The CDR3 has 14 residues. Germline-derived CDR1 and CDR2 are SEHNR and FQNEAQ (reference sequence). V was pared by 5 bases and J by 2 bases, with 13 bases between. In DNA form, the CDR3 reads TGTGCCAGCAGCCCCGGGACAAACCCCTACGAGCAGTACTTC. Translated: CASSPGTNPYEQYF.

Written as DNA, the CDR3 is TGTGCCAGCAGCTCGGACAGGGAAGGCACTGAAGCTTTCTTT. This sequence encodes CASSSDREGTEAFF. This chain links TRBV11-3 with TRBJ1-1; 8 bases align to TRBD1. The junction had 5 bases not matched to a gene; V was cut back by 4 bases and J by 4 bases. This CDR3 has 14 amino acids. Germline CDR1 is SGHNT and CDR2 is YENEEA.

J is TRBJ2-1 and V is TRBV24-1, with TRBD2 matching 9 bases. This CDR3 is 14 amino acids long. V lost 7 bases and J lost 6; bases outside the gene matches: 6. Germline V gene lookup returns CDR1 KGHDR and CDR2 SFDVKD. As DNA, the CDR3 is TGTGCCACCAGGCGCGGGGGGGCGACCAATGAGCAGTTCTTC. It is translated as CATRRGGATNEQFF.

This clone appeared a single time. The chain combines TRBV6-5 with TRBJ2-5; 8 bases are shared with TRBD2. V was pared by 5 bases and J by 2 bases, with 7 bases of the junction left unmatched. The CDR3 totals 15 residues. Germline V gives CDR1 MNHEY, CDR2 SVGAGI. The CDR3 nucleotides read TGTGCCAGCAGTCAAACTAGCGGAGAACAAGAGACCCAGTACTTC. Translated: CASSQTSGEQETQYF.

This clone was seen a few times. The V call is TRBV5-5, the J call TRBJ1-5; possible D gene TRBD1, 5 bases. Trimming removed 3 bases from V and 2 bases from J, with 9 bases in between. This CDR3 is built from 14 residues. The germline V gene encodes CDR1 SGHKS and CDR2 YYEKEE (reference sequence). CDR3 bases: TGTGCCAGCAGCTCGACAGTCGGCAATCAGCCCCAGCATTTT. As protein: CASSSTVGNQPQHF.

The chain joins TRBV30 to TRBJ1-6, with a possible D match to TRBD1 (6 bases). Germline values: CDR1 GTSNPN, CDR2 SVGIG (reference sequence). This CDR3 comprises 15 residues. V lost 0 bases and J 12 bases, leaving 18 bases between the germline ends. The CDR3 DNA reads TGTGCCTGGAGTGTCTCAATCCGGACAGTTTTACCCCTCCACTTT. Amino acid sequence: CAWSVSIRTVLPLHF. The full variable domain, rest sourced from reference TRBV30 and TRBJ1-6, is SQTIHQWPATLVQPVGSPLSLECTVEGTSNPNLYWYRQAAGRGLQLLFYSVGIGQISSEVPQNLSASRPQDRQFILSSKKLLLSDSGFYLCAWSVSIRTVLPLHFGNGTRLTVT.

This chain connects TRBV28 to TRBJ1-3; D is unresolved. The V and J ends lost 5 bases and 2 bases respectively, with 16 bases between them. Germline lookup yields CDR1 MDHEN and CDR2 SYDVKM. The CDR3 has 16 amino acids. In DNA form, the CDR3 reads TGTGCCAGCAGTGAACCGAGGGCAGGTGCTGGAAACACCATATATTTT. Protein product: CASSEPRAGAGNTIYF.

Only one count was recorded for this clone. The chain links TRBV7-6 to TRBJ2-7, with TRBD1 as a possible D gene (6 bases). Germline V gives CDR1 SGHVS, CDR2 FNYEAQ. This CDR3 spans 14 amino acids. The V end was cut by 5 bases, the J end by 7 bases, with 18 bases between. CDR3 sequence: CASSPEGHPREQYF. In nucleotides, the CDR3 is TGTGCCAGCAGCCCCGAGGGACACCCGAGGGAGCAGTACTTC.

The V call is TRBV7-2, the J call TRBJ2-7, with D tentatively TRBD2 (5 bases). Germline values: CDR1 SGHTA, CDR2 FQGNSA. V was clipped by 3 bases and J by 3 bases, with 12 bases between them. The length of the CDR3 is 14 residues. The CDR3 spells CASSFPGNHYEQYF. CDR3 coding DNA: TGTGCCAGCAGCTTCCCGGGAAACCACTACGAGCAGTACTTC.

This chain connects TRBV28 to TRBJ1-2; perhaps TRBD1 as D (5 bases). The CDR3 is 14 residues long. Trimming took off 6 bases at V and 6 bases at J, with 17 bases between the two ends. The germline CDR1 and CDR2 sequences are MDHEN and SYDVKM. The CDR3 DNA reads TGTGCCAGCAGCCCAGGGCCGTCGACCCATGGCTACACCTTC. Its translation: CASSPGPSTHGYTF.

The V call is TRBV19, the J call TRBJ1-4; the match to TRBD1 covers 9 bases. V was clipped by 6 bases and J by 12 bases; unmatched bases: 11. CDR1 is LNHDA, CDR2 SQIVND, per germline (reference sequence). The CDR3 totals 14 residues. CDR3 loop: CASRQQGARWELFF. The CDR3 nucleotides are TGTGCCAGTAGACAACAGGGGGCAAGGTGGGAACTGTTTTTT.

The chain recombines TRBV27 with TRBJ2-7; 7 bases align to TRBD2. Per germline, CDR1 MNHEY and CDR2 SMNVEV (reference sequence). Trimming at V came to 3 bases and at J to 4 bases, leaving 3 bases not matched to a gene. This CDR3 is built from 13 residues. CDR3 in amino acids: CASSLPGGYEQYF. The CDR3 DNA is TGTGCCAGCAGTTTGCCGGGAGGTTACGAGCAGTACTTC.

The chain uses TRBV6-5 and TRBJ1-5, with a tentative D call TRBD1 (6 bases). Trimming shortened V by 6 bases and J by 3 bases, and 15 bases separated the two germline ends. CDR3 length: 15 amino acids. Looked up from germline, CDR1 is MNHEY and CDR2 is SVGAGI. The chain's CDR3 is CASRPNDRFNQPQHF. For the CDR3, the DNA is TGTGCCAGCAGACCTAACGACAGGTTCAATCAGCCCCAGCATTTT.

V usage is TRBV27 and J usage is TRBJ1-5; possible D gene TRBD1, 6 bases. The CDR3 is 14 amino acids. V dropped 5 bases and J dropped 6 bases, with 14 bases sitting between them. The V gene's germline CDR1 is MNHEY and CDR2 SMNVEV (reference sequence). CDR3 protein: CASSPGGGGQPQHF. CDR3 DNA sequence: TGTGCCAGCAGTCCGGGAGGAGGGGGTCAGCCCCAGCATTTT.

The chain has TRBV28 and TRBJ1-5; 7 nucleotides line up with TRBD1. This CDR3 contains 14 residues. The germline gives CDR1 MDHEN, CDR2 SYDVKM. J gave up 3 bases and V 5 bases, and 4 bases lay outside the gene matches. CDR3 nucleotides: TGTGCCAGCAGTCCGGGACAGTTCAATCAGCCCCAGCATTTT. It is translated as CASSPGQFNQPQHF. Full variable domain (outside the CDR3, taken from reference TRBV28 and TRBJ1-5): DVKVTQSSRYLVKRTGEKVFLECVQDMDHENMFWYRQDPGLGLRLIYFSYDVKMKEKGDIPEGYSVSREKKERFSLILESASTNQTSMYLCASSPGQFNQPQHFGDGTRLSIL.

This rearrangement joins TRBV9 to TRBJ1-1, with D uncertain. Germline V CDR1 and CDR2: SGDLS, YYNGEE. The V end was cut by 2 bases, the J end by 0 bases, with 11 bases between. This CDR3 spans 15 amino acids. CDR3 amino acids: CASSVGRPVNTEAFF. Written as DNA, the CDR3 is TGTGCCAGCAGCGTGGGGAGGCCAGTGAACACTGAAGCTTTCTTT.